This passage covers 27 T cell receptor beta chains from one sample sequenced in a study of T cells after yellow fever vaccination. Each CDR3 protein gets one entry after TCRdb re-called the 5' RACE reads with MiXCR. The data contain approximately 330,000 distinct CDR3 sequences, about 4% of them singletons. The sample here was PBMCs, taken 5 days after the yellow fever booster vaccination. Receptor source: a man between 18 and 35 years old who received the YFV17D yellow fever vaccine.

This clonotype was seen ten or more times. This chain joins TRBV28 and TRBJ1-5; 8 positions agree with TRBD1. The CDR3 runs 15 residues. Germline V gene sequence: CDR1 MDHEN, CDR2 SYDVKM. V was clipped by 4 bases and J by 6 bases; unmatched bases: 8. CDR3 coding DNA: TGTGCCAGCAGTTCTCTTACAGGGGGGGCTCAGCCCCAGCATTTT. It specifies CASSSLTGGAQPQHF.

The rearrangement links TRBV4-2 to TRBJ2-5, with D possibly called TRBD1 or TRBD2 (5 bases each). The V end was cut by 1 base, the J end by 10 bases, with 16 bases between. CDR1 and CDR2 (germline): LGHNA, YNFKEQ. This CDR3 contains 14 residues. This CDR3 reads CASSQGTGAGGQYF. CDR3 nucleotides: TGTGCCAGCAGCCAAGGAACAGGTGCTGGAGGCCAGTACTTC.

The chain is built from TRBV19 and TRBJ1-5; possibly TRBD1 for D (6 bases). The germline V gene encodes CDR1 LNHDA and CDR2 SQIVND (reference sequence). The CDR3 spans 14 residues. Trimming pared 7 bases from V and 5 bases from J, leaving 15 bases between. CDR3 bases: TGTGCCAGTACCGAGGACAGCGTCTATCAGCCCCAGCATTTT. Encoded protein: CASTEDSVYQPQHF. The full variable domain, completed using reference TRBV19 and TRBJ1-5, is DGGITQSPKYLFRKEGQNVTLSCEQNLNHDAMYWYRQDPGQGLRLIYYSQIVNDFQKGDIAEGYSVSREKKESFPLTVTSAQKNPTAFYLCASTEDSVYQPQHFGDGTRLSIL.

As regards this clonotype: The germline gene is not matched at one end of the junction; a read error may be the cause. CDR3 residues: CSSSKTQISNQPQHF. The CDR3 DNA reads TGTTCCAGCAGTAAGACACAGATTAGCAATCAGCCCCAGCATTTT. This chain joins TRBV5-6 and TRBJ1-5; D remains unclear. The V gene's germline CDR1 is SGHDT and CDR2 YYEEEE. CDR3 length: 15 amino acids.

This clonotype has more than one count but fewer than ten. The chain has TRBV10-3 and TRBJ1-6; 8 nucleotides align to TRBD1. The trim removed 6 bases at V and 6 bases at J, leaving 4 bases unmatched. The germline V gene has CDR1 ENHRY and CDR2 SYGVKD. The CDR3 is 14 residues long. The CDR3 nucleotides read TGTGCCATCAGGGACAGGGAGGGTAATTCACCCCTCCACTTT. Amino acids: CAIRDREGNSPLHF.

The rearrangement uses TRBV5-1 and TRBJ2-2; 8 bases map to TRBD1. Germline V lookup: CDR1 SGHRS, CDR2 YFSETQ. Trimming took 3 bases from V and 8 from J; bases not matched to a gene: 12. The CDR3 is made up of 16 amino acids. The CDR3 loop is CASSWDRNPGRGELFF. CDR3 DNA sequence: TGCGCCAGCAGCTGGGACAGGAACCCTGGGAGAGGGGAGCTGTTTTTT.

The rearrangement links TRBV7-2 to TRBJ1-6; no clear D gene. CDR3 length: 14 amino acids. Germline lookup yields CDR1 SGHTA and CDR2 FQGNSA. The V and J ends lost 1 base and 4 bases respectively, with 5 bases between them. This chain's CDR3 is CASSLESYNSPLHF. DNA for the CDR3: TGTGCCAGCAGCTTAGAGAGTTATAATTCACCCCTCCACTTT.

The table lists this clonotype with a few counts. This chain uses TRBV12-3 or TRBV12-4 with TRBJ1-1, with a weak D call TRBD1 (5 bases). The CDR3 sequence is 16 residues long. Trimming pared 6 bases from V and 5 bases from J, leaving 22 bases between. CDR3 in amino acids: CASSPLTQRPGTEAFF. CDR3 DNA sequence: TGTGCCAGCAGCCCCCTCACACAGCGCCCAGGGACTGAAGCTTTCTTT.

This clonotype turned up a few times. The chain is built from TRBV28 and TRBJ2-3, with TRBD1 identical over 7 bases. CDR3 length: 16 amino acids. V shed 5 bases, J shed 0 bases, and the junction held 8 bases outside the gene matches. Germline loops: CDR1 MDHEN, CDR2 SYDVKM. The CDR3 DNA is TGTGCCAGCAGTATACCGACAGGGATTAGCACAGATACGCAGTATTTT. It codes for CASSIPTGISTDTQYF.

The J gene is TRBJ1-5, the V gene TRBV6-1; D is possibly TRBD1 (5 bases). The CDR3 totals 15 residues. The V gene's germline CDR1 is MNHNS and CDR2 SASEGT. The V end lost 5 bases, the J end lost 1 base, and 12 bases lay between the germline ends. The CDR3 protein is CASSRREGSNQPQHF. For the CDR3, the DNA is TGTGCCAGCAGTCGCAGGGAGGGGAGCAATCAGCCCCAGCATTTT.

In this sample, this clonotype turned up many times. This chain connects TRBV30 to TRBJ1-2; D is unresolved. Looked up from germline, CDR1 is GTSNPN and CDR2 is SVGIG (reference sequence). This CDR3 has 14 amino acids. V was pared by 2 bases and J by 0 bases, with 10 bases between. CDR3 amino acids: CAWSRPTANYGYTF. In nucleotides, the CDR3 is TGTGCCTGGAGTAGACCTACAGCTAACTATGGCTACACCTTC.

This clonotype has just a few counts. This chain connects TRBV6-2 or TRBV6-3 to TRBJ2-3, with TRBD2 as a possible D gene (5 bases). Germline V gives CDR1 MNHEY, CDR2 SVGEGT. V lost 8 bases to trimming and J lost 4 bases, with 19 bases between them. This CDR3 has 15 amino acids. The CDR3 sequence: CASGTLRGSPDTQYF. CDR3 DNA sequence: TGTGCCAGCGGAACCCTCCGGGGTAGCCCAGATACGCAGTATTTT.

The gene calls are TRBV2 and TRBJ2-2, with TRBD1 as a possible D gene (6 bases). Germline CDR1 reads SNHLY; CDR2 reads FYNNEI. CDR3 size: 15 residues. V lost 4 bases, J lost 0 bases, and 9 bases lay in between. CDR3 amino acids: CASSGQAANTGELFF. CDR3 bases: TGTGCCAGCAGTGGACAGGCAGCGAACACCGGGGAGCTGTTTTTT.

This clonotype was detected only a few times. V and J are TRBV19 and TRBJ1-5, with D possibly TRBD1 on 5 matching bases. Germline V gives CDR1 LNHDA, CDR2 SQIVND (reference sequence). CDR3 length equals 14 residues. V lost 7 bases and J 5 bases, leaving 15 bases between the germline ends. Here the CDR3 reads CASTSMGDYQPQHF. CDR3 coding DNA: TGTGCCAGTACCTCGATGGGGGACTATCAGCCCCAGCATTTT. The complete variable domain, with remaining parts taken from reference TRBV19 and TRBJ1-5, reads DGGITQSPKYLFRKEGQNVTLSCEQNLNHDAMYWYRQDPGQGLRLIYYSQIVNDFQKGDIAEGYSVSREKKESFPLTVTSAQKNPTAFYLCASTSMGDYQPQHFGDGTRLSIL.

This clonotype was seen a handful of times. V is TRBV12-3 or TRBV12-4 and J is TRBJ2-7, with D possibly matching TRBD1 (5 bases). With 9 bases removed from V and 0 bases from J, the gap between germline ends came to 12 bases. The CDR3 totals 13 residues. CDR3 protein: CASRQQSSYEQYF. CDR3 coding DNA: TGTGCCAGTAGACAGCAGAGCTCCTACGAGCAGTACTTC.

This clonotype was detected ten times or more. The chain links TRBV6-1 to TRBJ2-7; D is uncertain. Germline V CDR1 and CDR2: MNHNS, SASEGT. This CDR3 spans 15 amino acids. V was trimmed by 2 bases and J by 3 bases, leaving 14 bases between them. The chain's CDR3 is CASSESLDGRYEQYF. The CDR3 coding sequence is TGTGCCAGCAGTGAATCTCTGGACGGTCGCTACGAGCAGTACTTC.

This clonotype was detected ten times or more. The chain is built from TRBV7-2 and TRBJ2-3, with TRBD2 matching over 8 bases. V trimming: 4 bases; J trimming: 0 bases; junction bases outside the gene matches: 3. The CDR3 is 15 residues long. The germline V gene encodes CDR1 SGHTA and CDR2 FQGNSA. CDR3 sequence: CASSSSGSSTDTQYF. CDR3 coding DNA: TGTGCCAGCAGCTCTAGCGGGTCTAGCACAGATACGCAGTATTTT.

V usage is TRBV5-1 and J usage is TRBJ1-1; 7 bases are a match to TRBD1. The CDR3 is made up of 11 amino acids. J gave up 7 bases and V 5 bases, and 2 bases lay outside the gene matches. CDR1 SGHRS and CDR2 YFSETQ come from the germline V gene. The CDR3 loop is CASRGTVEAFF. Written as DNA, the CDR3 is TGCGCCAGCAGGGGGACAGTTGAAGCTTTCTTT.

In its sample, this clonotype was seen a few times. The chain couples TRBV12-3 or TRBV12-4 to TRBJ1-1; D remains ambiguous. The CDR3 has 13 residues. Between the trimmed V and J ends, which lost 7 bases and 2 bases, there was a span of 11 bases. The CDR3 coding sequence is TGTGCCAGCACCAACCCGACCAACACTGAAGCTTTCTTT. Residues: CASTNPTNTEAFF.

This clonotype was detected ten times or more. The chain joins TRBV5-5 to TRBJ1-1; D might be TRBD1 (5 bases). The V end lost 7 bases, the J end lost 8 bases, and 12 bases lay between the germline ends. Per the germline V gene, CDR1 is SGHKS and CDR2 is YYEKEE (reference sequence). CDR3 length: 11 residues. CDR3 in amino acids: CASGRGGEAFF. As DNA, the CDR3 is TGTGCCAGCGGAAGGGGTGGGGAAGCTTTCTTT.

This clonotype has a handful of counts. This chain joins TRBV10-3 and TRBJ2-7, with 9 positions matching TRBD2. Germline lookup yields CDR1 ENHRY and CDR2 SYGVKD. This CDR3 contains 14 residues. Germline trimming cut 5 bases from V and 3 bases from J; bases unmatched to any gene: 5. CDR3 sequence: CAISRRTSDYEQYF. CDR3 coding DNA: TGTGCCATCAGTCGCCGGACTAGCGACTACGAGCAGTACTTC.

The rearrangement uses TRBV7-9 and TRBJ1-2; 9 nucleotides agree with TRBD1. CDR3 length: 17 amino acids. J lost 7 bases, V lost 1 base, and 13 bases had no gene match. Per the germline V gene, CDR1 is SEHNR and CDR2 is FQNEAQ (reference sequence). The CDR3 loop is CASSLGGTAQGARGYTF. In DNA, the CDR3 is TGTGCCAGCAGCTTAGGAGGGACCGCACAGGGGGCGCGTGGCTACACCTTC.

This clonotype has ten or more counts. This sequence joins TRBV5-1 and TRBJ2-1, with D maybe TRBD2 (5 bases). Trimming took off 4 bases at V and 4 bases at J, with 12 bases between the two ends. CDR1 SGHRS and CDR2 YFSETQ come from the germline V gene. The CDR3 contains 14 residues. The CDR3 is CASSPYWEYNEQFF. For the CDR3, the DNA is TGCGCCAGCAGCCCATACTGGGAGTACAATGAGCAGTTCTTC.

This clonotype showed up just a few times. The V and J genes are TRBV14 and TRBJ2-1; possible D gene TRBD1, 6 bases. Germline V gene sequence: CDR1 SGHDN, CDR2 FVKESK. The CDR3 consists of 15 residues. The ends were cut back, 4 bases at V and 4 bases at J, with 14 bases in the middle. CDR3 DNA: TGTGCCAGCAGCCTTTGGGACACGGATTACAATGAGCAGTTCTTC. Translated, it gives CASSLWDTDYNEQFF.

This clonotype came up many times. This chain links TRBV11-2 with TRBJ1-6; tentatively, D is TRBD1 (6 bases). V was shortened by 5 bases and J by 2 bases, with 13 bases between the two germline ends. The CDR3 extends over 16 amino acids. The germline gives CDR1 SGHAT, CDR2 FQNNGV. The CDR3 bases are TGTGCCAGCAGCCACTCAGGGGACCCCTATAATTCACCCCTCCACTTT. This translates into CASSHSGDPYNSPLHF.

The gene calls are TRBV6-2 or TRBV6-3 and TRBJ2-1; 12 bases are shared with TRBD2. Germline values: CDR1 MNHEY, CDR2 SVGEGT. The CDR3 has 16 amino acids. After removal of 2 bases from V and 2 bases from J, the junction contained 1 base not matched to a gene. The CDR3 region is CASSYRTSGAYNEQFF. In DNA, the CDR3 is TGTGCCAGCAGTTACAGGACTAGCGGGGCCTACAATGAGCAGTTCTTC.

This clonotype was recorded at least ten times. The genes are TRBV4-3 and TRBJ1-1; no clear D. Trimming took off 1 base at V and 1 base at J, with 7 bases between the two ends. The CDR3 sequence is 14 residues long. Germline loops: CDR1 LGHNA, CDR2 YSLEER. For the CDR3, the DNA is TGCGCCAGCAGCCAAGTTTCTGCGAACACTGAAGCTTTCTTT. Encoded protein: CASSQVSANTEAFF.